This TCR beta chain was sequenced in a study of radiotherapy plus CTLA-4 blockade in lung cancer. Between the trimmed V and J ends, which lost 10 bases and 2 bases, there was a span of 20 bases. The CDR3 runs to 15 residues. Germline V lookup: CDR1 LNHDA, CDR2 SQIVND (reference sequence). Produced via immunoSEQ multiplex PCR; TCRdb's table is partial and in-frame only. The profile covers about 45,000 clones, with 60% to 70% appearing a single time and over 20% taken by the ten largest. This clone was detected a few times. Sequenced material: peripheral blood, taken from a patient treated with radiotherapy plus ipilimumab. The clonotype originates from a human donor with non-small cell lung cancer who had a partial response to radiotherapy plus ipilimumab. The chain combines TRBV19 with TRBJ2-5; possible D gene TRBD2, 7 bases. CDR3 region: CATALRGAYQETQYF. In DNA form, the CDR3 reads TGTGCCACCGCACTTCGGGGGGCCTATCAAGAGACCCAGTACTTC.